This is a list of T cell receptor beta chains from one sample in a study of response to subunit inactivated influenza vaccine. TCRdb passed the RT-PCR reads through MiXCR, listing each CDR3 protein once. This table has about 540,000 distinct CDR3 sequences, 14% appearing once. The source material was PBMCs from blood, sampled approximately 13 days after vaccination. The receptors shown here come from a man aged 45 to 65 who received an inactivated influenza vaccine. CDR3s leave out the opening cysteine and the closing phenylalanine or tryptophan. A D gene is named only where the DNA matches it firmly.

d_gene: .; v_gene: TRBV20-1; CDR3aa: SARASGGGSSEAF
d_gene: .; v_gene: TRBV27; CDR3aa: ASSFTYSGNYEQY
d_gene: TRBD1; v_gene: TRBV6-5; CDR3aa: ASSYAGQGDSPLH
d_gene: .; v_gene: TRBV5-1; CDR3aa: ASSLAEGYGYT
d_gene: TRBD2; v_gene: TRBV20-1; CDR3aa: SARTTSGRTSTDTQY
d_gene: .; v_gene: TRBV12-3/TRBV12-4; CDR3aa: ASSFPRGKNYEQY
d_gene: .; v_gene: TRBV28; CDR3aa: ASTTPLGEQF
d_gene: .; v_gene: TRBV20-1; CDR3aa: SATGPKNTGELF
d_gene: .; v_gene: TRBV4-1; CDR3aa: ASSRLQGSSKADTQY
d_gene: .; v_gene: TRBV20-1; CDR3aa: SARDFSSSAVMNTEAF
d_gene: .; v_gene: TRBV28; CDR3aa: ASSRVFGNTGELF
d_gene: TRBD1; v_gene: TRBV29-1; CDR3aa: SVEEGGRNIQY
d_gene: .; v_gene: TRBV24-1; CDR3aa: ATQGYSNQPQH
d_gene: .; v_gene: TRBV7-2; CDR3aa: ASSFPGPYEQY
d_gene: .; v_gene: TRBV7-9; CDR3aa: ASSFRGTAGELF
d_gene: TRBD2; v_gene: TRBV30; CDR3aa: AWRTSGNNEQF
d_gene: TRBD2; v_gene: TRBV20-1; CDR3aa: SASGLAGGPDTQY
d_gene: .; v_gene: TRBV5-1; CDR3aa: ASSLGFPLEFENNEQF
d_gene: .; v_gene: TRBV7-9; CDR3aa: ASSPWVRDSLNTEAF
d_gene: .; v_gene: TRBV2; CDR3aa: ASRGYGQPQH
d_gene: .; v_gene: TRBV6-2/TRBV6-3; CDR3aa: ASRDLGSGAQSSYNEQF
d_gene: .; v_gene: TRBV5-1; CDR3aa: ASSLERGGPAF
d_gene: .; v_gene: TRBV15; CDR3aa: ATSRDRGGQSAEAF
d_gene: .; v_gene: TRBV29-1; CDR3aa: SLAPGGETQY
d_gene: TRBD1; v_gene: TRBV12-3/TRBV12-4; CDR3aa: ASSKNSGGAETQY